The rows below give T cell receptor beta chains drawn from one sample of a study of cytomegalovirus exposure and HLA in healthy donors. Some clones are missing from TCRdb's copy, which holds only in-frame ones; the method was immunoSEQ multiplex PCR. This sample has about 110,000 clones; around 83% occur once, and the top ten carry 4% to 4.5%. The sample taken for sequencing was PBMCs. The origin of the receptors is a woman in her late teens or twenties in good health and CMV-seropositive. Both conserved end residues are part of each CDR3. D genes are given only for firm matches. Not all rows give a size; the values are once, few, many and, for expanded clones, a class.

d_call j_call clone_size v_call cdr3_nt cdr3_aa
- TRBJ1-5 - TRBV28 TGTGCCAGCAGCCTCAAGGGGTTGGGCAGGGGATCCGGTCAGCCCCAGCATTTT CASSLKGLGRGSGQPQHF
TRBD1 TRBJ1-2 - TRBV18 TGTGCCAGCTCACCTACGGGACAGGGATATGGCTACACCTTC CASSPTGQGYGYTF
TRBD1 TRBJ1-1 once TRBV6-5 TGTGCCAGCAGTTCTCGGGGACAGCCGAACACTGAAGCTTTCTTT CASSSRGQPNTEAFF
- TRBJ2-1 - TRBV11-2 TGTGCCAGCAGCTTTCTCCGGGACAATGAGCAGTTCTTC CASSFLRDNEQFF
- TRBJ2-7 - TRBV19 TGTGCCAGTAGTATAGATCATCAGTCCTTGTGGTCCTACGAGCAGTACTTC CASSIDHQSLWSYEQYF
TRBD2 TRBJ2-7 - TRBV4-2 TGTGCCAGCAGCCCGACTAGCGGGCTCACCTACGAGCAGTACTTC CASSPTSGLTYEQYF
- TRBJ1-2 - TRBV4-1 TGCGCCAGCAGCCAAGATGTCGGTGGCTACACCTTC CASSQDVGGYTF
- TRBJ1-2 once TRBV6-1 TGTGCCAGCAGGGCAGGAGGGTTGAGTGGCTACACCTTC CASRAGGLSGYTF
- TRBJ1-2 few TRBV6-1 TGTGCCAGCCTTCTTCGCGGGAATAACTATGGCTACACCTTC CASLLRGNNYGYTF
- TRBJ2-3 - TRBV28 TGTGCCAGCAGTTTGAGGCCAACATTTTTCACAGATACGCAGTATTTT CASSLRPTFFTDTQYF
- TRBJ1-2 - TRBV18 TGTGCCAGCTCACCAGATTGGGCAGGTACCCCCTATGGCTACACCTTC CASSPDWAGTPYGYTF
- TRBJ2-7 - TRBV7-9 TGTGCCAGCAGCTTAGCCCTCTACTACGAGCAGTACTTC CASSLALYYEQYF
- TRBJ2-3 - TRBV21-1 TGTGCCAGCAGCACGGTGGGCTTCCATACGCAGTATTTT CASSTVGFHTQYF
- TRBJ1-1 - TRBV27 TGTGCCAGCAGTTCTCGGGGGGTGGGGAACACTGAAGCTTTCTTT CASSSRGVGNTEAFF
- TRBJ1-6 - TRBV4-1 TGCGCCAGCAGCCAAGATCTGGACAGCTCCTATAATTCACCCCTCCACTTT CASSQDLDSSYNSPLHF
- TRBJ1-3 - TRBV25-1 TGTGCCAGCAGGGACAACTACTCTGGAAACACCATATATTTT CASRDNYSGNTIYF
- TRBJ2-6 - TRBV7-3 TGTGCCAGCAGCTTAACAGTAGCTGGGGCCAACGTCCTGACTTTC CASSLTVAGANVLTF
TRBD2 TRBJ2-7 - TRBV7-6 TGTGCCAGCAGCCTGGGACTAGCGGGAGTTGGTGAGCAGTACTTC CASSLGLAGVGEQYF
- TRBJ1-1 - TRBV4-1 TGCGCCAGCAGCCAAGTGCAGGTAACTGAAGCTTTCTTT CASSQVQVTEAFF
- TRBJ2-1 - TRBV7-8 TGTGCCAGCAGCTTAGCGCGGCGGGGTACTCCGAGTGAGCAGTTCTTC CASSLARRGTPSEQFF
TRBD1 TRBJ1-4 - TRBV27 TGTGCCAGCAGTCAACAGGGGGCGGGGGAAAAACTGTTTTTT CASSQQGAGEKLFF
- TRBJ2-3 - TRBV6-5 TGTGCCACCACCAGGGGGGAGGCTAGCACAGATACGCAGTATTTT CATTRGEASTDTQYF
- TRBJ2-7 - TRBV28 TGTGCCAGCAGATTAGGGCAGGGTAAGCAGTACTTC CASRLGQGKQYF
- TRBJ2-7 - TRBV29-1 TGCAGCGTTGAAGATCGAGTAGCGGAGACCTACGAGCAGTACTTC CSVEDRVAETYEQYF
TRBD2 TRBJ2-5 - TRBV25-1 TGTGCCAGCAGTGGGGAACCAGCGGGGGGAGGTGAGACCCAGTACTTC CASSGEPAGGGETQYF
- TRBJ2-1 - TRBV14 TGTGCCAGCAGCCATCGGAGCTGGAATGAGCAGTTCTTC CASSHRSWNEQFF
- TRBJ2-7 - TRBV5-8 TGTGCCAGCAGCACGCGCGGGAACCTCTACGAGCAGTACTTC CASSTRGNLYEQYF
TRBD1 TRBJ1-1 - TRBV9 TGTGCCAGCAGCGTCGGGACAGGCCTAACTGAAGCTTTCTTT CASSVGTGLTEAFF
- TRBJ2-1 - TRBV9 TGTGCCAGCAGCGTAGTGGAGGGGAAGGACAATGAGCAGTTCTTC CASSVVEGKDNEQFF
- TRBJ1-5 - TRBV5-1 TGCGCCAGCAGCTTCGGACAGCTCAATCAGCCCCAGCATTTT CASSFGQLNQPQHF
TRBD1 TRBJ2-3 - TRBV9 TGTGCCAGCAGCACGACTCGGGCAGGGGGCCCAGATACGCAGTATTTT CASSTTRAGGPDTQYF
TRBD1 TRBJ2-7 - TRBV28 TGTGCCAGCAGGAGGACAGGGTCACCCCTCGGCGAGCAGTACTTC CASRRTGSPLGEQYF
TRBD1 TRBJ1-2 - TRBV6-1 TGTGCCAGCAGGGAGGGACAGGTCTACACCTTC CASREGQVYTF
- TRBJ1-2 - TRBV6-1 TGTGCCAGCAGTGAAGCGAGGGGGTTCGACTATGGCTACACCTTC CASSEARGFDYGYTF
- TRBJ2-1 - TRBV18 TGTGCCAGCTCACTTGATGGGCCGAGGGGGAATGAGCAGTTCTTC CASSLDGPRGNEQFF
- TRBJ2-7 - TRBV5-1 TGCGCCAGCAGCTTGGCCTACCGGGGGAGCCGGAGGGAGCAGTACTTC CASSLAYRGSRREQYF
TRBD2 TRBJ2-1 few TRBV12-5 TGTGCTAGTGGCCCCCTCGGGGGGGAGGACAATGAGCAGTTCTTC CASGPLGGEDNEQFF
TRBD2 TRBJ2-3 once TRBV6-1 TGTGCCAGCAGTGAAGTGATAGCGGGGGGGCCGACAGATACGCAGTATTTT CASSEVIAGGPTDTQYF
- TRBJ2-5 - TRBV5-6 TGTGCCAGCAGCTTCACAGGCAGCCAAGAGACCCAGTACTTC CASSFTGSQETQYF
- TRBJ2-1 - TRBV25-1 TGTGCCAGCAGTGATCGACGGGGATCCAATGAGCAGTTCTTC CASSDRRGSNEQFF
TRBD1 TRBJ1-1 - TRBV28 TGTGCCAGCAGTTCGGGACAGGGAGACACTGAAGCTTTCTTT CASSSGQGDTEAFF
TRBD2 TRBJ2-7 - TRBV13 TGTGCCAGCAGCTCAGGGACTAGCTCCTACGAGCAGTACTTC CASSSGTSSYEQYF
TRBD2 TRBJ2-7 many TRBV11-3 TGTGCCAGCAGCGATGAAAGTTCTAGCGGGGGGGCAGGATACGAGCAGTACTTC CASSDESSSGGAGYEQYF
TRBD1 TRBJ2-7 - TRBV28 TGTGCCAGCAGTTTGGGGCAGGGGGCTGAAGAGCAGTACTTC CASSLGQGAEEQYF
- TRBJ1-5 - TRBV6-5 TGTGCCAGCAGTGTTCTCGGGTATAGCAATCAGCCCCAGCATTTT CASSVLGYSNQPQHF
- TRBJ1-2 - TRBV7-3 TGTGCCAGCAGCTTAGAGGAGGGCCCTTTCTATGGCTACACCTTC CASSLEEGPFYGYTF
TRBD2 TRBJ2-1 - TRBV5-1 TGCGCCAGCAGCTTGTATCCTGGCGGGAGGGATACCTACAATGAGCAGTTCTTC CASSLYPGGRDTYNEQFF
- TRBJ1-2 - TRBV6-1 TGTGCCAGCAGTGAAACTCGGGGGGCTGAGGGCTACACCTTC CASSETRGAEGYTF
- TRBJ1-1 - TRBV16 TGTGCCAGCAGCCAATATGGGACAACGAACACTGAAGCTTTCTTT CASSQYGTTNTEAFF
- TRBJ1-2 - TRBV4-2 TGTGCCAGCAGCCAAGGGGCAGTCTATGGCTACACCTTC CASSQGAVYGYTF
TRBD1 TRBJ2-5 once TRBV11-3 TGTGCCAGCAGTAGACAGGGCCAAGAGACCCAGTACTTC CASSRQGQETQYF
TRBD1 TRBJ1-4 - TRBV5-1 TGCGCCAGCCGCGGACAGGGAACTAATGAAAAACTGTTTTTT CASRGQGTNEKLFF
- TRBJ2-2 once TRBV9 TGTGCCAGCAGCGTAGCGGCAGGGGTGAACACCGGGGAGCTGTTTTTT CASSVAAGVNTGELFF